This TCR beta chain was recorded in a study of blood T cell repertoires in COVID-19 (dated by TCRdb to 2018 to 2020). Concerning the study at large: Samples covering the acute and convalescent phases of COVID-19 were provided by collaborators in the United States, Italy and Spain. The repertoires were released in a freely available public database intended as a resource for research on the immune response to SARS-CoV-2. Subjects who had been exposed to COVID-19, were actively infected with it, or had recovered from it provided the deeply sampled blood TCRbeta repertoires that made up the dataset. The samples were drawn from two sources: the first 160 participants of the ongoing ImmuneRACE study, and 1,000 to 1,500 subjects contributed by 6 global collaborators. The sample metadata nearly always contained a de-identified subject ID, COVID-19 status, age in years and sex. The prospective study material was composed of cDNA or gDNA derived from T cells, B-cell-depleted T cells, or PBMCs. Where available, HLA class I and class II types were obtained from metadata supplied by the sample provider rather than from assay-based typing.

Collaborating institutions collected whole blood in K2EDTA tubes following their own protocols. For TCRbeta analysis, collaborators shipped samples in one of three forms: frozen whole blood, isolated PBMCs, or DNA extracted from either of those sample types. What the study reported, not specific to this receptor: Clinical and demographic metadata were provided uncurated, with the amount varying by source and participant.

The immunoSEQ Assay, a bias-controlled multiplex PCR, was used to amplify TCRbeta CDR3 regions from genomic DNA. In the source study's methods: Nucleated cell counts per sample were estimated from amplification of reference gene primers within the assay. Sequence reads were collapsed and filtered to measure the absolute abundance of every unique TCRbeta CDR3 rearrangement. For each sample, productive Simpson clonality was calculated as the square root of Simpson's diversity index across productive rearrangements. Here the immuneACCESS table is served through TCRdb, limited to in-frame sequences with V and J called. Missing clones are a known gap in these copies; in checked studies unresolved V genes cover under half, and the rest lacks a known reason. V, J and clone size are taken as reported in that table, and D and trimming were inferred from the DNA itself. The sample contains some 110,000 clones, about 74% of them found a single time. The ten most abundant clones make up around 5.9% of the sample.

In the case of this clone: Its antigen is unknown. No quality values exist for individual bases; no much larger clone is one base distant.

From the germline V gene, CDR1 is ENHRY and CDR2 is SYGVKD. Trimming accounts for 7 bases at V and 8 bases at J, while the number of junction bases matched to no gene is 10. From the cysteine through the phenylalanine, the CDR3 covers 13 amino acids. Only the CDR3 DNA is retained, 39 bases long and in frame from the first base. The chain couples TRBV10-3 to TRBJ1-2, and 7 junctional nucleotides match TRBD1. The TCR comes from a man between 70 and 80 years old with acute or convalescent COVID-19. Sample: peripheral blood. The encoded CDR3 is CAITYDRERGYTF. The DNA sequence reads TGTGCCATCACCTACGACAGGGAGCGGGGCTACACCTTC.